The present T cell receptor beta chain was sequenced within a study of T cell repertoires in cytomegalovirus infection. About the study: Both recently identified HLA-C-restricted and well-studied HLA-B-restricted CMV epitopes were used in the study. Indications came from public TCR beta signatures; they pointed to CMV infection and to a matching HLA type.

This CDR3 contains 14 residues. V shed 5 bases and J 2 bases; nucleotides not matched to a gene: 2. Germline assignment: CDR1 KGHSH and CDR2 LQKENI. MiXCR, run by TCRdb on the reads, gives a single entry per CDR3 protein. The sample has about 900,000 distinct CDR3 sequences; 31% are singletons. General study results and limits: The cumulative frequency of public TCR beta families distinguished individuals who carried CMV together with the relevant HLA.

Notes on this clonotype: Its specificity is unknown.

The rearrangement uses TRBV18 and TRBJ2-3; 9 nucleotides align to TRBD2. Sequenced here: cultured CD8+ T cells from PBMCs, sampled from culture after CMV antigen stimulation. The sequence came from a human donor in good health (CMV status not recorded). Some clones in this sample may be carry-over from other donors' samples. The CDR3 region has the DNA TGTGCCAGCTCAATAGCGGGGGTCACAGATACGCAGTATTTT. Translated, it gives CASSIAGVTDTQYF.